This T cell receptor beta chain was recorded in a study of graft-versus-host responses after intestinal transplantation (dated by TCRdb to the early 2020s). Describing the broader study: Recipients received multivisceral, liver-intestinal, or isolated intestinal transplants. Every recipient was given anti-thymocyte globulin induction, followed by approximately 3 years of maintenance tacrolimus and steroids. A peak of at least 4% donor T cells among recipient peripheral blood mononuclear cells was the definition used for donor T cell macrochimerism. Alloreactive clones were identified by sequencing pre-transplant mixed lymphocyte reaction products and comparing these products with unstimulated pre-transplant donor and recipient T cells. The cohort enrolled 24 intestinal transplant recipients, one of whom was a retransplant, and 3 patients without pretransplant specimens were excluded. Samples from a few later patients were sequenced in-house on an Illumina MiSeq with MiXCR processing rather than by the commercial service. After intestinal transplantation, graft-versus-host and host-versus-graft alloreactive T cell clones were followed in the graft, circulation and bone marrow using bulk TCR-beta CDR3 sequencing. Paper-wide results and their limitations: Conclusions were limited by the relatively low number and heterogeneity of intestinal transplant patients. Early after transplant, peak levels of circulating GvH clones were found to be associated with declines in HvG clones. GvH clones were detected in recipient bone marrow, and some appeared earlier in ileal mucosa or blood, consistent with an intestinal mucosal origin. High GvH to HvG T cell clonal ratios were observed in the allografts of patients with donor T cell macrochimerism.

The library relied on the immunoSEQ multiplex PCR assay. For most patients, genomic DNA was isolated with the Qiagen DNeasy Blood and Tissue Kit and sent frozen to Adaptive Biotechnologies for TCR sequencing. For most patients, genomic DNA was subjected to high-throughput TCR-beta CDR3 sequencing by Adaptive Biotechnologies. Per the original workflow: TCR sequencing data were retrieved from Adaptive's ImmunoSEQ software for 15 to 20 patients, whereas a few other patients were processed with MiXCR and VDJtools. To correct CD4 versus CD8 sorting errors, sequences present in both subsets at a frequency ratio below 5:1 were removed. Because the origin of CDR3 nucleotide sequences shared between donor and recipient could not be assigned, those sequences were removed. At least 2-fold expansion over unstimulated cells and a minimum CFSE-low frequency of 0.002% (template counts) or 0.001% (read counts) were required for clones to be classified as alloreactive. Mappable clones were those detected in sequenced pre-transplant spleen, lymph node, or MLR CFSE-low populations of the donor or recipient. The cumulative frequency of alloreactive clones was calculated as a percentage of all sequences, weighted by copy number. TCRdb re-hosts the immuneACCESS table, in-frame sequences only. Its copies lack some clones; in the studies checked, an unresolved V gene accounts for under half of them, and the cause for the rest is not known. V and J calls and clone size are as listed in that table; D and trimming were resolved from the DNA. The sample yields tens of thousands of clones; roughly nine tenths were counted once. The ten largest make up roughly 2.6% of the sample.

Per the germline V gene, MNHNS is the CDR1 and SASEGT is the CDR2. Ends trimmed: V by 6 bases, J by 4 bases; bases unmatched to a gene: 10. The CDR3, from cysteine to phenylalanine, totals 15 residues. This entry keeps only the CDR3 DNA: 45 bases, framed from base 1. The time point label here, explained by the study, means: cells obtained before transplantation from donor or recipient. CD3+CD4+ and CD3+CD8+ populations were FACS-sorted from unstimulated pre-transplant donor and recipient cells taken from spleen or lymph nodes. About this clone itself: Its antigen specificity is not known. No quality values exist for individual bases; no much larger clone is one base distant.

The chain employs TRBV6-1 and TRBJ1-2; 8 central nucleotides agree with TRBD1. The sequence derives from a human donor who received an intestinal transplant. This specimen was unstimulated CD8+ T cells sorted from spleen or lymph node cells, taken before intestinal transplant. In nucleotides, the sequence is TGTGCCAGCAGGGGACAGGAAAGTTGGGGCTATGGCTACACCTTC. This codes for CASRGQESWGYGYTF.